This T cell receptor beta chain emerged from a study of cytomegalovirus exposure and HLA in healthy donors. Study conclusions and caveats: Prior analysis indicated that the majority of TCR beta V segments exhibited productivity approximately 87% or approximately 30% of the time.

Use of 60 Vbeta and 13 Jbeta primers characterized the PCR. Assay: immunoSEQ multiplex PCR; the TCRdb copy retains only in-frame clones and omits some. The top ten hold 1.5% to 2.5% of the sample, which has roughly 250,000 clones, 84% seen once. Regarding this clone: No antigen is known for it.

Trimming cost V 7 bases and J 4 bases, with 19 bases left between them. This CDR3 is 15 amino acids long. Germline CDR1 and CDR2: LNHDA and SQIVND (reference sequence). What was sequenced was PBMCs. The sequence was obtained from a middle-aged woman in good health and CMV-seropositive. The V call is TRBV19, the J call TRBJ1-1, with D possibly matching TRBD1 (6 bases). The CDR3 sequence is CASTTRGAGGTEAFF. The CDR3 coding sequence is TGTGCCAGTACCACGAGGGGGGCGGGAGGCACTGAAGCTTTCTTT. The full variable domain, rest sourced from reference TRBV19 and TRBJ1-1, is DGGITQSPKYLFRKEGQNVTLSCEQNLNHDAMYWYRQDPGQGLRLIYYSQIVNDFQKGDIAEGYSVSREKKESFPLTVTSAQKNPTAFYLCASTTRGAGGTEAFFGQGTRLTVV.